This passage covers 10 T cell receptor beta chains from one sample sequenced in a study of cytomegalovirus exposure and HLA in healthy donors. The PCR had 60 Vbeta and 13 Jbeta primers. TCRdb keeps only in-frame clones here, not all; method: immunoSEQ multiplex PCR. Among 55,000 to 80,000 clones listed, just under 80% were seen once. Source material: PBMCs. The receptors come from a man aged 35 to 55 in good health and CMV-seronegative.

The chain employs TRBV19 and TRBJ1-2; 9 bases agree with TRBD1. Unmatched junction bases numbered 9, after V lost 3 bases and J lost 4 bases. The CDR3 runs to 16 residues. CDR1 is LNHDA and CDR2 is SQIVND in the germline V gene (reference sequence). The DNA for the CDR3 is TGTGCCAGTAGTATCTCGGGACAGGGCGAATCCTATGGCTACACCTTC. This sequence encodes CASSISGQGESYGYTF.

This chain joins TRBV5-4 and TRBJ1-1; the match to TRBD1 covers 7 bases. The CDR3 runs to 15 residues. The J segment lost 3 bases and the V segment lost 4 bases, leaving 9 bases of the junction unmatched. Per germline, CDR1 SGHNT and CDR2 YYREEE (reference sequence). The CDR3 spells CASSLGEGAHTEAFF. DNA for the CDR3: TGTGCCAGCAGCCTCGGCGAGGGGGCGCACACTGAAGCTTTCTTT.

The chain carries TRBV7-9 and TRBJ1-1, with 9 bases fitting TRBD1. The germline gives CDR1 SEHNR, CDR2 FQNEAQ (reference sequence). Unmatched junction bases numbered 5, after V lost 1 base and J lost 5 bases. The CDR3 consists of 15 residues. Written as DNA, the CDR3 is TGTGCCAGCAGCTTAGGGGGACAGGGTTTGACTGAAGCTTTCTTT. This translates into CASSLGGQGLTEAFF.

This chain connects TRBV28 to TRBJ2-7; no clear D. V dropped 3 bases and J dropped 1 base, with 7 bases sitting between them. Germline CDR1 is MDHEN and CDR2 is SYDVKM. The CDR3 length is 13 residues. The CDR3 nucleotides read TGTGCCAGCAGTTTGCCCCGGTCCTACGAGCAGTACTTC. Amino acid sequence: CASSLPRSYEQYF. Complete variable domain (other parts from reference TRBV28 and TRBJ2-7): DVKVTQSSRYLVKRTGEKVFLECVQDMDHENMFWYRQDPGLGLRLIYFSYDVKMKEKGDIPEGYSVSREKKERFSLILESASTNQTSMYLCASSLPRSYEQYFGPGTRLTVT.

This chain joins TRBV19 and TRBJ1-1; 7 nucleotides match TRBD1. This CDR3 has 14 amino acids. V lost 4 bases and J lost 11; bases outside the gene matches: 13. Germline CDR1 LNHDA, CDR2 SQIVND (reference sequence). This CDR3 is CASSNNRDRGSAFF. The CDR3 bases are TGTGCCAGTAGTAACAACCGGGACAGAGGGTCGGCTTTCTTT.

This chain uses TRBV5-5 with TRBJ2-1; possible D gene TRBD2, 6 bases. The CDR3 sequence is 15 residues long. Trimming left V 4 bases short and J 1 base short, with 12 bases between. Looked up from germline, CDR1 is SGHKS and CDR2 is YYEKEE (reference sequence). In DNA, the CDR3 is TGTGCCAGCAGCCTTACAGCGGGTTCCTACAATGAGCAGTTCTTC. Its protein product is CASSLTAGSYNEQFF.

The V gene is TRBV29-1, the J gene TRBJ2-1; 7 bases are a match to TRBD2. V trimming: 4 bases; J trimming: 1 base; junction bases outside the gene matches: 7. This CDR3 has 15 amino acids. Germline CDR1 SQVTM, CDR2 ANQGSEA. The chain's CDR3 is CSVGFRGSSYNEQFF. As DNA, the CDR3 is TGCAGCGTTGGATTTCGCGGGAGTTCCTACAATGAGCAGTTCTTC.

The rearrangement joins TRBV5-4 to TRBJ1-2; 7 positions match TRBD1. After removal of 1 base from V and 8 bases from J, the junction contained 8 bases not matched to a gene. The germline V gene has CDR1 SGHNT and CDR2 YYREEE (reference sequence). The CDR3 runs 14 residues. The CDR3 sequence is CASSLTGQIFGYTF. The CDR3 DNA reads TGTGCCAGCAGCTTGACGGGACAGATTTTCGGCTACACCTTC. The full variable domain, in which reference TRBV5-4 and TRBJ1-2 provide the parts outside the CDR3, is ETGVTQSPTHLIKTRGQQVTLRCSSQSGHNTVSWYQQALGQGPQFIFQYYREEENGRGNFPPRFSGLQFPNYSSELNVNALELDDSALYLCASSLTGQIFGYTFGSGTRLTVV.

This clone was seen a handful of times. CDR3 coding DNA: TGTGCCAGCAGTCTCGACAGGAACACTGAAGCTTTCTTT. Protein: CASSLDRNTEAFF. This chain links TRBV28 with TRBJ1-1; tentatively, D is TRBD1 (5 bases). CDR3 length equals 13 residues. V lost 5 bases and J lost 1, with 8 bases in between. Germline V gene sequence: CDR1 MDHEN, CDR2 SYDVKM.

V usage is TRBV7-9 and J usage is TRBJ2-7; 9 bases align to TRBD1. The V and J ends lost 1 base and 5 bases, in that order; junction bases with no gene match: 6. CDR3 size: 15 residues. Looked up from germline, CDR1 is SEHNR and CDR2 is FQNEAQ (reference sequence). Here the CDR3 DNA reads TGTGCCAGCAGCTTAGTCCGGGACAGGGACCACGAGCAGTACTTC. It codes for CASSLVRDRDHEQYF.